This T cell receptor beta chain originates from a study of STAT5B mutations in CD4+ large granular lymphocyte leukemia. Broader study findings: TRBV06-family usage was enriched in top patient clones (8/27) versus controls (2/35). Patient CD4-sorted repertoires looked more clonal than healthy CD4+ repertoires, even without putative leukemic clones. Without HLA matching, higher CD4+ than CD8+ T-LGLL clonality could reflect small sample size.

This clone has just a few counts. Its antigen is as yet unknown. The survey-level immunoSEQ assay was used. Clones were read by immunoSEQ multiplex PCR, and TCRdb kept only the in-frame ones, dropping some. The repertoire has about 23,000 clones, around three quarters of them found once; the top ten carry 0.4% to 0.5%. The length of the CDR3 is 13 residues. V was shortened by 11 bases and J by 2 bases, with 12 bases between the two germline ends. CDR1 is ENHRY and CDR2 is SYGVKD in the germline V gene. The receptor's source is a human donor in good health. Sequencing input: CD4+ T cells from blood buffy coats. The V call is TRBV10-3, the J call TRBJ1-4; unclear D gene. CDR3 sequence (DNA): TGTGCCTCACGGACGGAGACTAATGAAAAACTGTTTTTT. Translated: CASRTETNEKLFF.